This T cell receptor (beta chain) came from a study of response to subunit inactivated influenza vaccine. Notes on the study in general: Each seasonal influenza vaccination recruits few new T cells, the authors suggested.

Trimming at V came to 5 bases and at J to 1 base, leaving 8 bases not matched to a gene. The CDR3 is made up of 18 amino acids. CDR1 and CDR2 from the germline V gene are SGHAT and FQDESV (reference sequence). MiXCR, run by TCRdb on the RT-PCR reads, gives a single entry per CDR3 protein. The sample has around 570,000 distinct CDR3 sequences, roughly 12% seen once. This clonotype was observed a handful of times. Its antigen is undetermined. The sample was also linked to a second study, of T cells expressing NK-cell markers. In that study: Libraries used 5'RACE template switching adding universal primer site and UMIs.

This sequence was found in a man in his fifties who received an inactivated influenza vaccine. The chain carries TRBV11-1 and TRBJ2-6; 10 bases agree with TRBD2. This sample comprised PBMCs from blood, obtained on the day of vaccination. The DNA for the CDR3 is TGTGCCAGCAGCCATAGCGGGAGGCTACCTTCTGGGGCCAACGTCCTGACTTTC. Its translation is CASSHSGRLPSGANVLTF.